The 17 T cell receptor beta chains listed next were all sequenced from one sample in a study of blood T cell repertoires in COVID-19. The repertoire was sequenced with immunoSEQ multiplex PCR; TCRdb's copy has only in-frame clones and lacks some. The sample has over 250,000 clones; around 85% are singletons. The sequencing input was peripheral blood. All receptors come from a man over 45 with active or convalescent COVID-19.

V gene TRBV19 combines with J gene TRBJ1-1; 10 bases are shared with TRBD1. CDR1 is LNHDA, CDR2 SQIVND, per germline (reference sequence). The CDR3 contains 14 residues. With 5 bases clipped from V and 3 bases from J, the junction kept 3 bases outside the gene matches. CDR3 amino acids: CASSGGQGYTEAFF. Here the CDR3 DNA reads TGTGCCAGTAGTGGGGGACAGGGGTACACTGAAGCTTTCTTT.

The chain employs TRBV9 and TRBJ2-5; a possible D gene is TRBD1 (6 bases). CDR3 length equals 13 residues. V lost 3 bases and J 4 bases, leaving 10 bases between the germline ends. The germline CDR1 and CDR2 sequences are SGDLS and YYNGEE. The CDR3 nucleotides read TGTGCCAGCAGCGCTGGACAGAGAGAGACCCAGTACTTC. It is translated as CASSAGQRETQYF.

The V and J genes are TRBV27 and TRBJ2-2; TRBD2 matches 7 bases. The CDR3 length is 14 residues. CDR1 is MNHEY and CDR2 is SMNVEV in the germline V gene (reference sequence). The J segment lost 2 bases and the V segment lost 6 bases, leaving 3 bases of the junction unmatched. The DNA of the CDR3 is TGTGCCAGCAGGAGGGAGGGCAACACCGGGGAGCTGTTTTTT. As protein: CASRREGNTGELFF.

The chain recombines TRBV19 with TRBJ2-4, with D unresolved. V lost 1 base, J lost 1 base, and 11 bases lay in between. The CDR3 sequence is 16 residues long. Germline V gene data show CDR1 as LNHDA and CDR2 as SQIVND (reference sequence). CDR3 in DNA: TGTGCCAGTAGTATAGGTGCGAGTTGGGCCAAAAACATTCAGTACTTC. It yields the protein CASSIGASWAKNIQYF.

The CDR3 protein is CASSFQQVNTEAFF. The DNA of the CDR3 is TGTGCCAGCAGCTTCCAACAGGTGAACACTGAAGCTTTCTTT. The chain joins TRBV7-2 to TRBJ1-1, with D possibly being TRBD1 (5 bases). V was pared by 3 bases and J by 0 bases, with 8 bases between. Germline V gene lookup returns CDR1 SGHTA and CDR2 FQGNSA. The CDR3 contains 14 residues.

This clone was detected only once. The rearrangement links TRBV28 to TRBJ2-1, with 10 bases that match TRBD2. V dropped 4 bases and J dropped 5; count of bases not matched to a gene: 8. Germline CDR1 is MDHEN and CDR2 is SYDVKM. The CDR3 spans 16 residues. This CDR3 is CASSSPGTSDHNEQFF. As DNA, the CDR3 is TGTGCCAGCAGTTCCCCCGGGACTAGCGACCACAATGAGCAGTTCTTC.

This clone was detected only a few times. The chain uses TRBV30 and TRBJ1-5; 8 bases match TRBD1. This CDR3 contains 13 residues. The germline CDR1 and CDR2 sequences are GTSNPN and SVGIG (reference sequence). V dropped 3 bases and J dropped 7; count of bases not matched to a gene: 5. CDR3 nucleotide sequence: TGTGCCTGGAGGGCCGACAGGGGCCAGCCCCAGCATTTT. This encodes CAWRADRGQPQHF.

The V gene is TRBV7-9, the J gene TRBJ1-5, with unresolved D. Trimming shortened V by 1 base and J by 8 bases, and 6 bases separated the two germline ends. Per the germline V gene, CDR1 is SEHNR and CDR2 is FQNEAQ (reference sequence). The CDR3 sequence is 12 residues long. The CDR3 loop is CASSLEAEPQHF. CDR3 DNA: TGTGCCAGCAGCTTAGAAGCTGAGCCCCAGCATTTT.

This chain joins TRBV6-2 or TRBV6-3 and TRBJ2-2; D not certain. The germline V gene encodes CDR1 MNHEY and CDR2 SVGEGT. CDR3 length: 13 amino acids. Trimming removed 0 bases at V and 6 bases at J, with 5 bases between. CDR3 amino acids: CASSYSQAGELFF. In DNA form, the CDR3 reads TGTGCCAGCAGTTACTCGCAGGCCGGGGAGCTGTTTTTT.

The chain is built from TRBV18 and TRBJ2-3, with 10 bases lining up with TRBD2. The CDR3 has 15 amino acids. Germline CDR1 reads KGHSH; CDR2 reads LQKENI. V shed 10 bases, J shed 4 bases, and the junction held 11 bases outside the gene matches. The CDR3 protein is CAISTAGGPSDTQYF. CDR3 DNA sequence: TGTGCCATCAGCACAGCGGGAGGGCCCTCAGATACGCAGTATTTT.

This chain connects TRBV29-1 to TRBJ1-1; D call uncertain. CDR3 length: 12 amino acids. Trimming took off 6 bases at V and 4 bases at J, with 12 bases between the two ends. The germline CDR1 and CDR2 sequences are SQVTM and ANQGSEA. CDR3 in DNA: TGCAGCGTCCTAGAGGGAGGCACTGAAGCTTTCTTT. Residues: CSVLEGGTEAFF.

The chain links TRBV27 to TRBJ1-5; D is unclear. Germline CDR1 reads MNHEY; CDR2 reads SMNVEV (reference sequence). V lost 0 bases and J 4 bases, leaving 10 bases between the germline ends. The CDR3 extends over 15 amino acids. The chain's CDR3 is CASSLSTGGNQPQHF. CDR3 nucleotides: TGTGCCAGCAGTTTATCGACGGGTGGTAATCAGCCCCAGCATTTT.

This CDR3 reads CASSSRVGTEAFF. In DNA form, the CDR3 reads TGTGCCAGCAGCTCCAGGGTAGGCACTGAAGCTTTCTTT. V usage is TRBV7-3 and J usage is TRBJ1-1; a weak D match, TRBD1 (5 bases). The ends were cut back, 4 bases at V and 4 bases at J, with 10 bases in the middle. This CDR3 contains 13 residues. Germline V lookup: CDR1 SGHTA, CDR2 FQGTGA.

The chain couples TRBV6-5 to TRBJ2-7; TRBD2 matches 8 bases. The CDR3 is 14 residues long. Per the germline V gene, CDR1 is MNHEY and CDR2 is SVGAGI. Trimming took 4 bases from V and 9 from J; bases not matched to a gene: 11. The chain's CDR3 is CASSLAGRGNVQYF. The CDR3 coding sequence is TGTGCCAGCAGTTTAGCGGGACGGGGGAACGTGCAGTACTTC.

The gene calls are TRBV15 and TRBJ2-3, with D possibly TRBD2 on 6 matching bases. CDR1 is LNHNV and CDR2 is YYDKDF in the germline V gene (reference sequence). V was clipped by 1 base and J by 7 bases, with 12 bases between them. CDR3 length: 14 amino acids. The CDR3 protein is CATSRGGEQHTQYF. The CDR3 DNA reads as TGTGCCACCAGCAGAGGGGGGGAGCAGCATACGCAGTATTTT.

A few counts support this clone. The rearrangement uses TRBV18 and TRBJ1-2, with 10 bases fitting TRBD1. V lost 4 bases to trimming and J lost 6 bases; unmatched junction nucleotides: 11. Germline V lookup: CDR1 KGHSH, CDR2 LQKENI. The CDR3 is 16 residues long. CDR3 sequence reads: CASSLTTGQGRDGYTF. CDR3 nucleotide sequence: TGTGCCAGCTCACTGACAACGGGACAGGGGAGAGATGGCTACACCTTC.

The CDR3 DNA reads as TGTGCCAGCAGCAACTCGTCGGTAGATCAGGGGGAGATTCAGCCCCAGCATTTT. It codes for CASSNSSVDQGEIQPQHF. The V gene is TRBV21-1, the J gene TRBJ1-5; the tabulated D call, TRBD1, remains unverified against the DNA. TRBV21-1 is recorded as a pseudogene. The CDR3 is 18 residues long.